This entry describes one T cell receptor (beta chain). These data belong to a study of blood T cell repertoires in COVID-19. Between the trimmed V and J ends, which lost 8 bases and 0 bases, there was a span of 10 bases. The CDR3 is 13 residues long. Germline V gene data show CDR1 as MNHEY and CDR2 as SVGAGI. The method was immunoSEQ multiplex PCR; TCRdb's version includes in-frame clones alone and lacks a portion of them. The data contain 70,000 to 80,000 clones, more than 75% of them singletons. V usage is TRBV6-5 and J usage is TRBJ1-1; TRBD1 is a possible D gene (5 bases). Material for sequencing was peripheral blood. The receptor comes from a human donor in a cohort sampled during active COVID-19. The CDR3 DNA sequence: TGTGCCAGCGCGGGACGGATGAACACTGAAGCTTTCTTT. Translation: CASAGRMNTEAFF.